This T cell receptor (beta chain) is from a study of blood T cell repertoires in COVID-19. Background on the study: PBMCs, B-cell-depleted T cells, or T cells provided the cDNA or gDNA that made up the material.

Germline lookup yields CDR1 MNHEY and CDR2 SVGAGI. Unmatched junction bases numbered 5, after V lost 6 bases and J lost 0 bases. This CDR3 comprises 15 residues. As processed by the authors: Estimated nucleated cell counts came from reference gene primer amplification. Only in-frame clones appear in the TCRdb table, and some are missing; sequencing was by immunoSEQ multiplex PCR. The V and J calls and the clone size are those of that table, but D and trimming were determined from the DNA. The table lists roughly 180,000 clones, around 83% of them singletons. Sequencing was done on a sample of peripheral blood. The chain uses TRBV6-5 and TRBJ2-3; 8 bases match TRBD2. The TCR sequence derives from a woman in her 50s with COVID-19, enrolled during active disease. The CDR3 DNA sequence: TGTGCCAGCAGGGCTAGCGGGTTTAGCACAGATACGCAGTATTTT. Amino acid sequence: CASRASGFSTDTQYF.